The entry below gives a single T cell receptor beta chain sequence along with its context. The record originates from a study of blood T cell repertoires in COVID-19. For the study at large: Samples of COVID-19 (acute and convalescent) were obtained from the United States, Italy and Spain. Sample material is recorded as cDNA or gDNA derived from T cells, B-cell-depleted T cells, or PBMCs.

Germline V gene lookup returns CDR1 ENHRY and CDR2 SYGVKD. Trimming shortened V by 10 bases and J by 7 bases, and 12 bases separated the two germline ends. There are 11 residues in the CDR3. In the original processing: Amplification with reference gene primers provided the estimates of nucleated cell counts. The protocol was immunoSEQ multiplex PCR, while the TCRdb copy is restricted to in-frame clones and leaves out a portion. D and trimming were read from the DNA, whereas the V and J calls and clone size are those reported in that table. The table shows 50,000 to 65,000 clones, with around 88% occurring only once.

This TCR was recovered from a human donor in a cohort sampled during active COVID-19. The chain uses TRBV10-3 and TRBJ2-3; D may be TRBD1 (6 bases). Sequencing was performed on peripheral blood. The CDR3, as DNA: TGTGCCACGGAACAGGGTAATACGCAGTATTTT. This encodes CATEQGNTQYF.